A selection of T cell receptor beta chains follows, all from one sample in a study of shared clonotypes between healthy human individuals. Repertoires were generated with immunoSEQ multiplex PCR, while TCRdb's copy carries only in-frame clones and drops some. This table holds some 1.5 million clones, over 95% found once. Material for sequencing was naive CD4+ T cells sorted from blood. All receptors derive from a man under 40 in good health. The CDR3 runs from the conserved cysteine through the conserved F or W. A D gene is named only where the DNA matches it firmly. Only part of the rows carry a size: once, few, many, or a class if the clone is expanded.

cdr3_nt	cdr3_aa	clone_size	d_call	v_call	j_call
TGTGCCTGGAGTACCGCGTTAACAGTTAACTATGGCTACACCTTC	CAWSTALTVNYGYTF	-	-	TRBV30	TRBJ1-2
TGCGCCAGCACCCGGCAGGACATAAATCTGGGGGAGCAGTACTTC	CASTRQDINLGEQYF	once	-	TRBV10-2	TRBJ2-7
TGTGCCAGCAGCTTAGGAGCAGGGAACACTGAAGCTTTCTTT	CASSLGAGNTEAFF	-	-	TRBV7-3	TRBJ1-1
TGTGCCAGCAGCGTTTCCGGGACTCAGCCCCAGCATTTT	CASSVSGTQPQHF	-	-	TRBV9	TRBJ1-5
TGTGCCAGCAGTTACTCCCAGAGAGGGGATACGCAGTATTTT	CASSYSQRGDTQYF	-	-	TRBV6-5	TRBJ2-3
TGTGCCAGCAGCTTCACAGCTCAAGAGACCCAGTACTTC	CASSFTAQETQYF	-	-	TRBV9	TRBJ2-5
TGTGCCAGCAGTTTAAGGGACAGACAAGAGACCCAGTACTTC	CASSLRDRQETQYF	-	TRBD1	TRBV27	TRBJ2-5
TGTGCCAGCAGCTTAGTTGATGGGGGGGCCCATTACACCGGGGAGCTGTTTTTT	CASSLVDGGAHYTGELFF	-	-	TRBV7-6	TRBJ2-2
TGCAGCGTGAGGAGGGGGCAATACGAGCAGTACTTC	CSVRRGQYEQYF	-	-	TRBV29-1	TRBJ2-7
TGTGCCAGCAGACGCGGGACTAGCGGCCCCGTGGAGCAGTACTTC	CASRRGTSGPVEQYF	-	TRBD2	TRBV6-5	TRBJ2-7
TGTGCCACCAGTCCACGCCAGGGTCCCAAGCTGTTTTTT	CATSPRQGPKLFF	-	-	TRBV15	TRBJ1-4
TGTGCCAGCAGCTTAGCTGGGCCGGGAGCGGGGGAAGAGCAGTTCTTC	CASSLAGPGAGEEQFF	-	TRBD2	TRBV11-3	TRBJ2-1
TGCGCCAGCAGTGAGAGCGGGTACTACGAGCAGTACTTC	CASSESGYYEQYF	-	-	TRBV10-1	TRBJ2-7
TGTGCCAGCAGCAAAGCCGGGACTAGCGGGAGTGGGTACAATGAGCAGTTCTTC	CASSKAGTSGSGYNEQFF	once	TRBD2	TRBV9	TRBJ2-1
TGTGCCAGCACCCTTCCAAATCAGCCCCAGCATTTT	CASTLPNQPQHF	-	-	TRBV18	TRBJ1-5
TGTGCCAGCAGCTTTTTGGGACAGGGTACAGATACGCAGTATTTT	CASSFLGQGTDTQYF	-	TRBD1	TRBV7-9	TRBJ2-3
TGTGCCAGCAGCTTAACTAGCGGATCCTACAATGAGCAGTTCTTC	CASSLTSGSYNEQFF	-	TRBD2	TRBV11-2	TRBJ2-1
TGTGCCAGTAGTAAAAGGGTTGGGAGCAATCAGCCCCAGCATTTT	CASSKRVGSNQPQHF	-	-	TRBV19	TRBJ1-5